This TCR beta chain is drawn from a study of blood T cell repertoires in COVID-19. Study summary: The analysed material was cDNA or gDNA that came from T cells, B-cell-depleted T cells, or PBMCs.

The table came from immunoSEQ multiplex PCR; TCRdb's copy has only in-frame clones and leaves some out. Found here are approximately 150,000 clones, 75% to 90% of them singletons; the top ten hold approximately 11%. This clone is a singleton in its sample. Germline CDR1 reads SGHTA; CDR2 reads FQGNSA. Between the trimmed V and J ends, which lost 4 bases and 8 bases, there was a span of 11 bases. CDR3 length equals 12 residues. Recovery meant two consecutive negative NP/OP PCR tests, professional clearance, or resolved symptoms. Sequencing was done on a sample of PBMCs or T cells enriched from blood (not recorded which). This chain uses TRBV7-2 with TRBJ1-2; D is undetermined. The receptor comes from a man in his fifties or sixties who had recovered from COVID-19. The CDR3 DNA is TGTGCCAGCAGCTCCCGACCGGGGGGCTACACCTTC. This encodes CASSSRPGGYTF.